This entry lists 21 T cell receptor beta chains sequenced from one sample in a study of blood T cell repertoires in COVID-19 (dated by TCRdb to the early 2020s). Preparation of the library involved the immunoSEQ multiplex PCR assay. Not all clones reach the TCRdb copy of this immuneACCESS table, which keeps in-frame sequences only. Checked studies attribute under half of the gap to unresolved V genes and leave the rest unexplained. The sample table holds hundreds of thousands of clones, of which 87% were seen once. Around 6% of the sample is taken by the ten largest. The source material was peripheral blood. These receptors came from a woman aged 50 to 65 with COVID-19, enrolled during active disease.

The chain links TRBV5-6 to TRBJ2-7; a possible D gene is TRBD1 (6 bases). Trimming took off 1 base at V and 4 bases at J, with 12 bases between the two ends. Germline V gives CDR1 SGHDT, CDR2 YYEEEE. The CDR3 spans 14 residues. This chain's CDR3 is CASSLQQGFYEQYF. CDR3 DNA sequence: TGTGCCAGCAGCTTGCAACAGGGTTTTTACGAGCAGTACTTC.

V usage is TRBV15 and J usage is TRBJ1-4; no reliable D call. V gave up 0 bases and J gave up 7 bases, with 15 bases separating them. There are 16 residues in the CDR3. Germline-derived CDR1 and CDR2 are LNHNV and YYDKDF (reference sequence). DNA for the CDR3: TGTGCCACCAGCAGAGAAGGACGAGCGGCGGTTGAAAAACTGTTTTTT. It specifies CATSREGRAAVEKLFF.

V gene TRBV7-2 combines with J gene TRBJ1-2; no clear D gene. From germline, CDR1 is SGHTA and CDR2 FQGNSA. This CDR3 is 15 amino acids long. V was clipped by 4 bases and J by 7 bases, with 19 bases between them. The DNA of the CDR3 is TGTGCCAGCAGCTCCTGGTTGACTCCAGGAGGTGGCTACACCTTC. It codes for CASSSWLTPGGGYTF.

This clone was counted a few times. The chain carries TRBV6-6 and TRBJ2-1; weak D call: TRBD2 (5 bases). Trimming took off 5 bases at V and 3 bases at J, with 14 bases between the two ends. CDR3 length: 15 residues. The germline V gene encodes CDR1 MNHNY and CDR2 SVGAGI (reference sequence). CDR3 residues: CASSGSRANYNEQFF. The DNA for the CDR3 is TGTGCCAGCAGTGGCTCGAGGGCCAACTACAATGAGCAGTTCTTC.

The rearrangement joins TRBV7-9 to TRBJ2-5, with a possible D match to TRBD1 (5 bases). The CDR3 length is 15 residues. The germline CDR1 and CDR2 sequences are SEHNR and FQNEAQ (reference sequence). V was clipped by 10 bases and J by 0 bases, with 18 bases between them. CDR3 sequence: CAIGAVHSYQETQYF. The CDR3 DNA follows: TGTGCCATTGGGGCCGTACATTCATACCAAGAGACCCAGTACTTC.

This chain joins TRBV6-2 or TRBV6-3 and TRBJ2-2; the match to TRBD2 covers 9 bases. This CDR3 contains 19 residues. Germline CDR1 is MNHEY and CDR2 is SVGEGT. V trimming: 0 bases; J trimming: 3 bases; junction bases outside the gene matches: 11. The CDR3 DNA sequence: TGTGCCAGCAGTTACTCGCTGACCGGGACTAGCCGATACACCGGGGAGCTGTTTTTT. Translated, it gives CASSYSLTGTSRYTGELFF.

The gene calls are TRBV5-1 and TRBJ2-3, with D possibly matching TRBD1 (5 bases). The CDR3 runs 14 residues. Germline V gives CDR1 SGHRS, CDR2 YFSETQ. V was pared by 0 bases and J by 2 bases, with 7 bases between. CDR3 in DNA: TGCGCCAGCAGCTTGGGACAGCTCACAGATACGCAGTATTTT. Translation gives CASSLGQLTDTQYF.

This chain joins TRBV9 and TRBJ2-7; TRBD2 aligns across 9 bases. CDR1 is SGDLS and CDR2 is YYNGEE in the germline V gene. This CDR3 comprises 14 residues. V lost 3 bases to trimming and J lost 13 bases; unmatched junction nucleotides: 14. This chain's CDR3 is CASSARESSGRQYF. The DNA of the CDR3 is TGTGCCAGCAGCGCCCGTGAAAGTAGCGGGAGACAATACTTC.

The chain joins TRBV4-2 to TRBJ2-7; perhaps TRBD2 as D (5 bases). V was shortened by 4 bases and J by 2 bases, with 15 bases between the two germline ends. Germline lookup yields CDR1 LGHNA and CDR2 YNFKEQ. This CDR3 contains 15 residues. In DNA form, the CDR3 reads TGTGCCAGCAGCCTCAACCAAGCGGTGCCCTACGAGCAGTACTTC. Translating gives CASSLNQAVPYEQYF.

The gene calls are TRBV10-3 and TRBJ1-4; D remains unclear. CDR1 is ENHRY, CDR2 SYGVKD, per germline. V gave up 7 bases and J gave up 3 bases, with 9 bases separating them. The CDR3 is 13 residues long. As DNA, the CDR3 is TGTGCCATCACGCGAGGTGCTAATGAAAAACTGTTTTTT. This gives the protein CAITRGANEKLFF.

The chain employs TRBV18 and TRBJ2-3, with 9 nucleotides matching TRBD2. V trimming: 4 bases; J trimming: 2 bases; junction bases outside the gene matches: 4. This CDR3 comprises 15 residues. The V gene's germline CDR1 is KGHSH and CDR2 LQKENI. CDR3 residues: CASSRSSGNTDTQYF. The CDR3 coding sequence is TGTGCCAGCTCACGCTCTAGCGGGAACACAGATACGCAGTATTTT.

The chain employs TRBV10-1 and TRBJ2-1; maybe TRBD2 (6 bases). Germline CDR1 is WNHNN and CDR2 is SYGVQD (reference sequence). The V and J ends lost 9 bases and 2 bases respectively, with 20 bases between them. The CDR3 has 16 amino acids. This CDR3 reads CASREGGTFPYNEQFF. The CDR3, as DNA: TGCGCCAGTAGAGAGGGCGGGACTTTTCCCTACAATGAGCAGTTCTTC.

The chain joins TRBV5-1 to TRBJ2-7, with a possible D match to TRBD2 (5 bases). Trimming removed 0 bases at V and 2 bases at J, with 9 bases between. Germline CDR1 SGHRS, CDR2 YFSETQ. This CDR3 comprises 14 residues. The DNA for the CDR3 is TGCGCCAGCAGCTTGGCGGGGTCTACCTACGAGCAGTACTTC. Its translation: CASSLAGSTYEQYF.

The J gene is TRBJ2-7, the V gene TRBV11-1; 9 bases are a match to TRBD1. J lost 6 bases, V lost 5 bases, and 8 bases had no gene match. Germline V CDR1 and CDR2: SGHAT, FQDESV (reference sequence). CDR3 length: 14 residues. CDR3 in amino acids: CASSLRTGDGEQYF. For the CDR3, the DNA is TGTGCCAGCAGCCTGCGGACAGGGGATGGCGAGCAGTACTTC.

The V and J genes are TRBV5-1 and TRBJ1-1; a weak D match, TRBD1 (5 bases). The V gene lost 3 bases and the J gene lost 3 bases, with 9 bases spanning the gap. Germline V gene data show CDR1 as SGHRS and CDR2 as YFSETQ. The CDR3 has 13 amino acids. The CDR3 DNA is TGCGCCAGCAGCTGGGGCGGAGACACTGAAGCTTTCTTT. Protein: CASSWGGDTEAFF.

This chain connects TRBV28 to TRBJ1-3; TRBD1 matches 8 bases. Trimming cost V 1 base and J 4 bases; bases outside gene matches: 6. CDR3 length: 16 residues. From germline, CDR1 is MDHEN and CDR2 SYDVKM. Here the CDR3 reads CASSLSQGALGNTIYF. The CDR3 DNA reads TGTGCCAGCAGTTTATCCCAGGGGGCTTTAGGAAACACCATATATTTT.

J is TRBJ1-3 and V is TRBV24-1, with 7 bases that match TRBD1. Germline V lookup: CDR1 KGHDR, CDR2 SFDVKD. CDR3 size: 12 residues. J gave up 4 bases and V 7 bases, and 0 bases lay outside the gene matches. The CDR3, as DNA: TGTGCCACCAGGGACAGGGGAAACACCATATATTTT. As protein: CATRDRGNTIYF.

The rearrangement links TRBV5-1 to TRBJ2-7; 11 bases map to TRBD2. Trimming at V came to 2 bases and at J to 2 bases, leaving 0 bases not matched to a gene. CDR3 length equals 14 residues. Germline V gene data show CDR1 as SGHRS and CDR2 as YFSETQ. The CDR3 bases are TGCGCCAGCAGCTTACTAGCGGGAGCCTACGAGCAGTACTTC. Protein product: CASSLLAGAYEQYF.

This clone has only one observation. This CDR3 is CASSPTVSLDRGSTDTQYF. The CDR3, as DNA: TGCGCCAGCAGCCCGACAGTTTCACTGGACAGGGGGTCTACAGATACGCAGTATTTT. The chain joins TRBV4-1 to TRBJ2-3, with 10 bases fitting TRBD1. Trimming at V came to 4 bases and at J to 3 bases, leaving 16 bases not matched to a gene. The CDR3 consists of 19 residues. Germline V gene data show CDR1 as MGHRA and CDR2 as YSYEKL.

This chain uses TRBV6-5 with TRBJ2-2, with D perhaps matching TRBD1 (5 bases). Germline-derived CDR1 and CDR2 are MNHEY and SVGAGI. Trimming took 2 bases from V and 4 from J, leaving 14 bases between them. The CDR3 contains 16 residues. The CDR3 spells CASSYAVDRFTGELFF. DNA for the CDR3: TGTGCCAGCAGTTACGCCGTCGACAGATTCACCGGGGAGCTGTTTTTT.

The genes are TRBV3-1 (or the pseudogene TRBV3-2) and TRBJ2-1; the D gene is possibly TRBD2 (5 bases). The CDR3 length is 16 residues. The germline CDR1 and CDR2 sequences are LGHDT and YNNKEL (reference sequence). Between the trimmed V and J ends, which lost 2 bases and 1 base, there was a span of 12 bases. The CDR3 region is CASSQWASRSYNEQFF. The CDR3 nucleotides are TGTGCCAGCAGCCAATGGGCTAGCCGGTCCTACAATGAGCAGTTCTTC.